This entry concerns a single T cell receptor beta chain. This sample's time point: newly diagnosed GD, antithyroid drugs for less than 3 months. Preparation of the TCR library used RNA extracted from PBMCs. These data originate in a study of regulatory T cells in long-lasting Graves disease. To make TCR beta libraries, researchers used iRepertoire HTBI primers and Arm-PCR of CDR3 regions. TCRdb reprocessed the multiplex PCR reads with MiXCR, giving one entry per CDR3 protein. The sample comprises some 350,000 distinct CDR3 sequences, roughly 15% of which are singletons, and 20% rests with the top ten. V was cut by 4 bases and J by 1 base, with 7 bases left in between. The germline V gene encodes CDR1 MGHDK and CDR2 SYGVNS. This CDR3 is built from 13 residues. The data were also submitted as part of a second study, on T cells in Graves' hyperthyroidism and ophthalmopathy.

This TCR was sampled from a woman under 30 with Graves disease. The source was peripheral blood mononuclear cells (PBMCs), collected at new diagnosis, from a patient treated with antithyroid drugs. The chain is built from TRBV25-1 and TRBJ1-1; D unresolved. CDR3 nucleotides: TGTGCCAGCAGTGTCACGGCGAACACTGAAGCTTTCTTT. It translates to CASSVTANTEAFF.